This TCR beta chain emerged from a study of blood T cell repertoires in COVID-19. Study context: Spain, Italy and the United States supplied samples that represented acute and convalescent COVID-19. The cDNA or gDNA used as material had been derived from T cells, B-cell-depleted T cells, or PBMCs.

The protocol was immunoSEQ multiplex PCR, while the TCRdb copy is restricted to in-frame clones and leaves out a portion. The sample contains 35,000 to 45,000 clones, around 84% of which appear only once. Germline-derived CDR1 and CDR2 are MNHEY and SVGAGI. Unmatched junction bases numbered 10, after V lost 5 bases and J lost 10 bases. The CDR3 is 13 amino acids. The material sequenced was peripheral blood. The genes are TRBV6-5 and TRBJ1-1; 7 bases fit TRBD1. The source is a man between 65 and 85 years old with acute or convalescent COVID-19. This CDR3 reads CASSQTGAAGAFF. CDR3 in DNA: TGTGCCAGCAGTCAAACAGGGGCCGCAGGAGCTTTCTTT.